This T cell receptor (beta chain) was recorded in a study of blood T cells in healthy people across ages (dated by TCRdb to between 2014 and 2016). Turning to the overall study: In model experiments, roughly one uniquely barcoded TCR beta cDNA molecule per two T cells was captured by template switching. Using the same blood draw, the study looked at two additional independent replicas of 1 million unique cDNA reads for two donors, one aged 18 to 29 and the other aged 80 or older. Age-related changes in TCR beta repertoire diversity were measured in the study by deep sequencing normalized with unique cDNA molecular identifiers. Donors were grouped into four age groups: young (average about 15 years), middle-aged (39), aged (around 66) and long-lived (82). To avoid experimental bias, donors of different ages were spread randomly across the sequencing lanes. Findings and caveats that apply to the study as a whole: Compared with the aged group, the long-lived group had more naive CD4+ T cells, fewer expanded clones and increased TCR diversity, suggesting age selection. The percentage of naive T cells measured by flow cytometry correlated strongly with observed TCR beta diversity. As age increased, observed TCR beta diversity per million T cells dropped in a roughly linear way, and a significant reduction was already evident by age 40. Because the CMV infection status of the donors was unknown, age-related changes in expanded clonotypes may potentially have been confounded. Total diversity estimates from one million sequenced T cells were considered lower bounds and underestimates. Conclusive comparison of naive and antigen-experienced compartments was prevented by the profiling of bulk unsorted PBMCs.

In its sample, this clonotype was seen a few times. The target of this receptor is not known. This clone may be a read error of a much larger clone one base away. Preparation of the library involved 5' RACE. The sequencer was an Illumina HiSeq 2500. A second PCR of about 6 to 11 cycles was performed with a sample-barcoded 5' primer and a J-beta primer mix. Each TCR beta cDNA molecule received a unique molecular identifier from a template-switch 5' adaptor carrying 12 random nucleotides. Each sample yielded at least 2.5 million CDR3-containing paired-end reads. The Mint cDNA synthesis kit, primed by a TRBC-specific oligonucleotide, was used to synthesize first-strand cDNA from all RNA. All cDNA was treated with uracil-DNA glycosylase and then went through a first 18-cycle PCR with the universal primers M1SS and BC2_uni_R. On the study's bioinformatics: For normalization, 1 million high-quality reads were randomly selected from each sample, with every read carrying a distinct molecular identifier. Reads with shared molecular identifiers were discarded instead of being binned into consensus sequences. MiTCR, run with a Q25 quality threshold and the strictest error-elimination algorithm, handled CDR3 identification, clonotype clustering and error correction. Lower-bound total TCR beta diversity was estimated with a nonparametric unseen species model using Euler transformation. In TCRdb, the public reads were trimmed at Q25 with fastp and aligned with MiXCR, with productive beta chains retained. All rows with the same CDR3 protein become a single entry with the most common DNA and genes. The V and J calls follow TCRdb's processing rather than the paper's. This sample gives about a million distinct CDR3 sequences in total; more than 30% of them show up just once. Over 10% of the sample belongs to the ten largest clones.

Systemically healthy Caucasian individuals from Russia, approximately 39 in total and aged about 6 to 95 years, were included as donors. Each donor gave roughly 11 milliliters of peripheral blood, drawn into EDTA-treated Vacutainer tubes. Ficoll-Paque density-gradient centrifugation was used to isolate PBMCs, with at least 6.5 million per sample. Total RNA was extracted from PBMCs with Trizol reagent, with at least 6 micrograms obtained per sample. Naive CD45RAhigh/CD27high T cell percentages were measured by flow cytometry on a PBMC aliquot from every donor. Cut back by 5 bases and 6 bases, the V and J ends lie 20 bases apart. Based on the germline V gene (reference sequence), the CDR1 and CDR2 sequences are SGHAT and FQDESV. The CDR3 sequence holds 16 residues, the cysteine and phenylalanine included. The only DNA kept is the CDR3, 48 bases in frame from the first base.

The rearranged chain carries TRBV11-1 and TRBJ2-1; no D gene call is confident. Sample: blood. This sequence originates from a man between 18 and 35 years old in good health. The DNA sequence is TGTGCCAGCAGCAGAGGAGCAGGCCGAGAAGGCAATGAGCAGTTCTTC. The encoded protein is CASSRGAGREGNEQFF.